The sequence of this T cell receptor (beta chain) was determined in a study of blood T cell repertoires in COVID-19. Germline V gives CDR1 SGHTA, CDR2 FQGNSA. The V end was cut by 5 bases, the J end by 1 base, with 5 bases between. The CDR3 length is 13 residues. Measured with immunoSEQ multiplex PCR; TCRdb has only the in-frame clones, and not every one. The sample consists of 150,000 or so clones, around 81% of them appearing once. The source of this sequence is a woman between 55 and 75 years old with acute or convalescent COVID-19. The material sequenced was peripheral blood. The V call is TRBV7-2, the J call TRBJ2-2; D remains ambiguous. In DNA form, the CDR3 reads TGTGCCAGCAGCCCTCGGAACACCGGGGAGCTGTTTTTT. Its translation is CASSPRNTGELFF.